These 14 T cell receptor beta chains share one sample of origin, sequenced in a study of identical twins. TCRdb recomputed calls from the 5' RACE reads with MiXCR, one row per CDR3 protein. The data contain hundreds of thousands of distinct CDR3 sequences, 20% to 25% of them seen just once; the ten biggest clones take up more than 4%. These data were also filed under a second study, of T cells expressing NK-cell markers.

Sequenced input: PBMCs. Receptor source: a woman between 18 and 30 years old in good health.

The chain employs TRBV7-2 and TRBJ2-7; tentative D call: TRBD2 (5 bases). The CDR3 runs 15 residues. Germline V gene data show CDR1 as SGHTA and CDR2 as FQGNSA. The ends were cut back, 6 bases at V and 2 bases at J, with 17 bases in the middle. CDR3 nucleotides: TGTGCCAGCAGTTCCTCGGGGTTGCTAGCCTACGAGCAGTACTTC. It encodes CASSSSGLLAYEQYF. Drawing the rest from reference TRBV7-2 and TRBJ2-7, the complete variable domain is GAGVSQSPSNKVTEKGKDVELRCDPISGHTALYWYRQSLGQGLEFLIYFQGNSAPDKSGLPSDRFSAERTGGSVSTLTIQRTQQEDSAVYLCASSSSGLLAYEQYFGPGTRLTVT.

The chain couples TRBV7-3 to TRBJ1-1; D is ambiguous. The CDR3 consists of 15 residues. Germline V gene sequence: CDR1 SGHTA, CDR2 FQGTGA. Trimming took 5 bases from V and 2 from J, leaving 15 bases between them. CDR3 sequence: CASSAKAGTNTEAFF. The DNA of the CDR3 is TGTGCCAGCAGCGCTAAGGCGGGCACAAACACTGAAGCTTTCTTT.

This rearrangement joins TRBV20-1 to TRBJ2-6; 8 bases are a match to TRBD1. The CDR3 runs to 17 residues. CDR1 and CDR2 (germline): DFQATT, SNEGSKA (reference sequence). The J segment lost 1 base and the V segment lost 0 bases, leaving 5 bases of the junction unmatched. CDR3 sequence (DNA): TGCAGTGCTAGAGACCGGACAGGGTGGTCTGGGGCCAACGTCCTGACTTTC. Amino acids: CSARDRTGWSGANVLTF.

The chain recombines TRBV10-3 with TRBJ2-7; perhaps TRBD2 as D (6 bases). The CDR3 is 13 amino acids. CDR1 and CDR2 from the germline V gene are ENHRY and SYGVKD. The ends were cut back, 3 bases at V and 4 bases at J, with 10 bases in the middle. The CDR3 protein is CAISEGGWYEQYF. CDR3 in DNA: TGTGCCATCAGTGAAGGAGGGTGGTACGAGCAGTACTTC.

This clonotype was observed a few times. This chain links TRBV7-2 with TRBJ2-7; TRBD1 aligns across 8 bases. The J segment lost 2 bases and the V segment lost 5 bases, leaving 8 bases of the junction unmatched. The CDR3 spans 15 residues. Germline-derived CDR1 and CDR2 are SGHTA and FQGNSA. CDR3 sequence: CASSKTGTGPYEQYF. CDR3 nucleotides: TGTGCCAGCAGCAAGACCGGGACAGGCCCCTACGAGCAGTACTTC.

The table lists this clonotype with many counts. The chain combines TRBV29-1 with TRBJ1-1, with 9 positions matching TRBD1. J was trimmed by 6 bases and V by 3 bases; bases with no gene match: 5. The CDR3 extends over 13 amino acids. Germline lookup yields CDR1 SQVTM and CDR2 ANQGSEA. Written as DNA, the CDR3 is TGCAGCGTTGAGGGACAGGGAGGCCCTGAAGCTTTCTTT. Translation: CSVEGQGGPEAFF.

The J gene is TRBJ2-3, the V gene TRBV20-1; D is undetermined. Trimming removed 0 bases from V and 10 bases from J, with 11 bases in between. The CDR3 consists of 12 residues. Germline CDR1 DFQATT, CDR2 SNEGSKA (reference sequence). The CDR3 DNA reads as TGCAGTGCTAGAGATAAAGGGTCCCCGCAGTATTTT. It codes for CSARDKGSPQYF.

This clonotype was recorded a few times. DNA of the CDR3: TGCGCCAGCAGCTACGGGCATGACGAGCAGTACTTC. Its protein is CASSYGHDEQYF. The rearrangement links TRBV5-1 to TRBJ2-7; D not certain. Germline V gene data show CDR1 as SGHRS and CDR2 as YFSETQ. The CDR3 has 12 amino acids. Trimming shortened V by 3 bases and J by 5 bases, and 9 bases separated the two germline ends.

Regarding this clonotype: One junction end does not reproduce the germline sequence, and a read error may be involved. The V and J genes are TRBV7-7 and TRBJ2-5, with D perhaps TRBD1 or TRBD2 (5 bases each). This CDR3 spans 17 amino acids. Germline V CDR1 and CDR2: SSHAT, FNYEAQ (reference sequence). The chain's CDR3 is CASSPQLRLGDQETQYF. CDR3 bases: TGTGCTAGCAGCCCCCAATTGAGGTTGGGGGACCAAGAGACCCAGTACTTC.

V usage is TRBV9 and J usage is TRBJ2-4; a possible D gene is TRBD1 (7 bases). This CDR3 region has 16 residues. Trimming pared 7 bases from V and 7 bases from J, leaving 24 bases between. Germline CDR1 SGDLS, CDR2 YYNGEE. The CDR3 bases are TGTGCCAGCTCCTCCCGGGACAGTAAAGGGAGGAACATTCAGTACTTC. Translation gives CASSSRDSKGRNIQYF.

This clonotype was seen ten or more times. This CDR3 reads CASSLGTSGDTQYF. CDR3 in DNA: TGCGCCAGCAGCTTGGGGACTAGCGGAGATACGCAGTATTTT. The chain couples TRBV5-1 to TRBJ2-3; 10 bases agree with TRBD2. The V and J ends lost 0 bases and 5 bases, in that order; junction bases with no gene match: 0. CDR1 and CDR2 (germline): SGHRS, YFSETQ. The CDR3 consists of 14 residues.

This clonotype was seen a handful of times. The V gene is TRBV20-1, the J gene TRBJ2-7, with 7 bases that match TRBD1. CDR3 length: 14 residues. Germline values: CDR1 DFQATT, CDR2 SNEGSKA (reference sequence). V was pared by 3 bases and J by 3 bases, with 8 bases of the junction left unmatched. For the CDR3, the DNA is TGCAGTGCTAGGGGGACAGACTTCTTCTACGAGCAGTACTTC. Residues: CSARGTDFFYEQYF.

This clonotype has just a few counts. The chain has TRBV12-3 or TRBV12-4 and TRBJ2-1, with D tentatively TRBD1 (5 bases). Trimming removed 7 bases from V and 4 bases from J, with 14 bases in between. This CDR3 spans 14 amino acids. For the CDR3, the DNA is TGTGCCAGCACCGTGACAGAAATTTACAATGAGCAGTTCTTC. It specifies CASTVTEIYNEQFF.

The chain recombines TRBV19 with TRBJ2-2; 8 bases line up with TRBD2. The CDR3 contains 14 residues. From germline, CDR1 is LNHDA and CDR2 SQIVND (reference sequence). V trimming: 5 bases; J trimming: 6 bases; junction bases outside the gene matches: 5. Here the CDR3 DNA reads TGTGCCAGTAGTCCGGGAGGGCCCCCCGGGGAGCTGTTTTTT. As protein: CASSPGGPPGELFF.